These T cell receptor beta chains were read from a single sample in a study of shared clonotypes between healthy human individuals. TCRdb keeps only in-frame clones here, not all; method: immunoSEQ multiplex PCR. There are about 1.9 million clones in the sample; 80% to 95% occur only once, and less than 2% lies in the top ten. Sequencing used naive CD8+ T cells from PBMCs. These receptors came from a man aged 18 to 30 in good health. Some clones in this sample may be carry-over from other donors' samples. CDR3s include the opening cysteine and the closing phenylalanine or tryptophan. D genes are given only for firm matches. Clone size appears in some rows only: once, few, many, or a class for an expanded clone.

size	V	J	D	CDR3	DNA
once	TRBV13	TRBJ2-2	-	CASGANTGELFF	TGTGCCAGCGGGGCTAACACCGGGGAGCTGTTTTTT
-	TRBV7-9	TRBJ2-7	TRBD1	CASSPRDRVHEQYF	TGTGCCAGCAGCCCCCGGGACAGGGTACACGAGCAGTACTTC
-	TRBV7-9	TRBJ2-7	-	CASSLAHREQYF	TGTGCCAGCAGCTTAGCGCATCGGGAGCAGTACTTC
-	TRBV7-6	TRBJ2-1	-	CASSLSSGREQFF	TGTGCCAGCAGCTTAAGTTCAGGGCGGGAGCAGTTCTTC
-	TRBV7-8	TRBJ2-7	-	CASSFWGVELSYEQYF	TGTGCCAGCAGCTTTTGGGGAGTGGAGCTCTCCTACGAGCAGTACTTC
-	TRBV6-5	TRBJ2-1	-	CASSPGDYNEQFF	TGTGCCAGCAGCCCCGGGGACTACAATGAGCAGTTCTTC
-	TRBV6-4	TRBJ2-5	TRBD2	CASSDRASGSGRETQYF	TGTGCCAGCAGTGACAGGGCTAGCGGGAGTGGTAGAGAGACCCAGTACTTC
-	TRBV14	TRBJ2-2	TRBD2	CASSQGLAGGLVNTGELFF	TGTGCCAGCAGCCAAGGACTAGCGGGAGGGCTTGTGAACACCGGGGAGCTGTTTTTT
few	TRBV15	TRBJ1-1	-	CATSRDGNTEAFF	TGTGCCACCAGCAGAGATGGGAACACTGAAGCTTTCTTT
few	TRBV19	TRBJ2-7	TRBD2	CASSIVAGGSYEQYF	TGTGCCAGTAGTATAGTAGCGGGAGGGTCCTACGAGCAGTACTTC
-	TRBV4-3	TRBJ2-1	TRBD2	CASRLSGDNEQFF	TGCGCCAGCAGACTCAGCGGGGACAATGAGCAGTTCTTC
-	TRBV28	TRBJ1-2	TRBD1	CASSTPRQGIYGYTF	TGTGCCAGCAGTACCCCCCGACAGGGAATCTATGGCTACACCTTC
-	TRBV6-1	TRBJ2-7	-	CASSENSYEQYF	TGTGCCAGCAGTGAGAACTCCTACGAGCAGTACTTC
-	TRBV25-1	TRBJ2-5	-	CASRPAGRQETQYF	TGTGCCAGCAGACCCGCGGGCCGACAAGAGACCCAGTACTTC
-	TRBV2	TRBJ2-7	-	CASSPLDKFYEQYF	TGTGCCAGCAGTCCCCTCGATAAGTTCTACGAGCAGTACTTC
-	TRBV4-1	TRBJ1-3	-	CASSQVSGASGNTIYF	TGCGCCAGCAGCCAGGTGTCAGGGGCGTCTGGAAACACCATATATTTT
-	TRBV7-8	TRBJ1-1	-	CASSLVTPRGTEAFF	TGTGCCAGCAGCTTAGTTACCCCCAGGGGAACTGAAGCTTTCTTT
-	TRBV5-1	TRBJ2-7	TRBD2	CASSREGPLSYEQYF	TGCGCCAGCAGCCGGGAGGGGCCTCTCTCCTACGAGCAGTACTTC
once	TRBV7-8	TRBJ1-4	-	CASSPSGGNEKLFF	TGTGCCAGCAGCCCTTCGGGGGGGAATGAAAAACTGTTTTTT
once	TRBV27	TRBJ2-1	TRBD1	CASRPLGTGGNEQFF	TGTGCCAGCAGGCCTCTCGGGACAGGGGGTAATGAGCAGTTCTTC
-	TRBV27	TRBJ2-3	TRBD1	CASSFQGAVTDTQYF	TGTGCCAGCAGTTTCCAGGGGGCTGTAACAGATACGCAGTATTTT
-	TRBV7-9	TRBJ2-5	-	CASSLVPETQYF	TGTGCCAGCAGCTTAGTGCCAGAGACCCAGTACTTC
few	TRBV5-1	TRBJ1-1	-	CASSPTGYQGEAFF	TGCGCCAGCAGCCCAACAGGGTATCAGGGTGAAGCTTTCTTT
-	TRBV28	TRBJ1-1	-	CASSLQGGRTEAFF	TGTGCCAGCAGTTTGCAAGGGGGACGTACTGAAGCTTTCTTT
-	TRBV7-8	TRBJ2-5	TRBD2	CASSLLLAGGRETQYF	TGTGCCAGCAGCCTCCTACTAGCGGGAGGTCGTGAGACCCAGTACTTC
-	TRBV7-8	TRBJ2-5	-	CASSLAPRGNQETQYF	TGTGCCAGCAGCTTAGCGCCGAGGGGCAACCAAGAGACCCAGTACTTC
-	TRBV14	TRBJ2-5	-	CASSQEGVPVLETQYF	TGTGCCAGCAGCCAAGAGGGGGTACCCGTCTTAGAGACCCAGTACTTC
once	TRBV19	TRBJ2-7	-	CASAPSGFPLNEQYF	TGTGCCAGCGCACCCTCAGGGTTCCCTCTGAACGAGCAGTACTTC